This T cell receptor (beta chain) was obtained from a study of cytomegalovirus exposure and HLA in healthy donors (dated by TCRdb to about 2017). Concerning the study at large: In an earlier analysis of under 750 of the donors, about 260 Gb of sequence data and approximately 120 million unique TCR beta sequences from roughly 200 million T cells were reported. Roughly 290 gigabases of sequencing data and approximately 91 million unique TCR sequences made up an early release that covered approximately 650 HLA-typed donors. Of the approximately 400 genotyped donors, approximately 80% fell in the genetic ancestry cluster associated with self-reported Caucasian donors. The aim of the study was to test whether cataloging public T cell receptors could identify signatures of past pathogen exposure. The study profiled the T cell repertoires of under 850 subjects by immunosequencing and related them to cytomegalovirus serostatus. A separate validation cohort of roughly 120 different subjects was used in addition to the approximately 700-subject first cohort. High-throughput TCR immunosequencing, statistical association of individual TCRs with disease status, and machine learning were combined to predict cytomegalovirus infection status. In a later analysis, previously published TCR beta repertoires from 670 or so donors were re-analyzed and high-resolution HLA genotyping was added so that TCR occurrence patterns could be studied. Rather than drawing on any new phenotypic data, the later analysis identified candidate immune exposures from TCR beta sequences and the way those sequences occurred across donors. An earlier analysis of approximately 640 of the donors applied high-throughput TCR beta sequencing to assess whether each TCR beta V gene segment acted as functional or pseudogenic. Donor age, sex, ethnicity and CMV serostatus were collected together with the repertoire data. In a later genetic analysis, genome-wide SNP genotypes for 398 of the 666 donors were used, and that subset was treated as a discovery cohort. Every repertoire in the discovery cohort had been generated on one and the same sequencing platform. HLA typing covered class I and class II loci at four-digit resolution. Typing coverage differed by locus: A, B, C, DRB1 and DQB1 were typed in about 620-640 donors, DQA1 in approximately 520, DPA1 in approximately 610, and DPB1 in just under 490. Because of strong linkage in the cohort, five DR-DQ haplotypes were treated as single units for association and clustering. On average, about 240,000 unique TCR beta nucleotide sequences were sequenced per donor among 398 genotyped donors of the cohort, with roughly 18% of those sequences being non-productive.

Based on the germline V gene (reference sequence), the CDR1 and CDR2 sequences are LNHDA and SQIVND. Trimming takes 8 bases from V and 5 bases from J, and the germline ends sit 16 bases apart. Its CDR3 holds 14 amino acids, cysteine through phenylalanine. Solely the CDR3 DNA is kept, with 42 bases framed from the first base. Libraries came from the immunoSEQ multiplex PCR assay. A mixture of 60 forward primers for TCR Vbeta segments and 13 reverse primers for TCR Jbeta segments was used in the multiplex PCR. The CDR3 region of rearranged TCR beta genes was amplified from genomic DNA with a multiplex PCR assay. The amplified TCR beta libraries were sequenced on the Illumina HiSeq System as 87-base-pair reads. Regarding the original processing steps: In a later analysis, tens of millions of unique TCR beta chains were counted across the approximately 640 repertoires, and approximately 11 million of these chains were shared by at least two donors. To remove PCR and sequencing errors, raw reads were error-corrected and collapsed into unique sequences using a nearest-neighbor algorithm that merged closely related sequences. CDR3 sequences were aligned to IMGT reference sequences to assign V, D and J gene segments. For a sequence to be retained, a match of at least six nucleotides to both a V gene segment and a J gene segment was required. A rearrangement was called productive if the CDR3 had no stop codons and remained in frame with V and J, and every other rearrangement was called non-productive. Following IMGT convention, CDR3 was defined as the stretch from the second conserved V-encoded cysteine up to the conserved J-encoded phenylalanine. The earlier analysis of 587 of the donors excluded sequences that lacked an unambiguous match to a single V gene segment. An earlier analysis of a few hundred of the donors classified V segments as functional when productive rearrangements were above 56.7% and as segregating when the standard deviation between donors was above 5%. To diagnose cytomegalovirus status from the catalog of TCR beta chain sequences, a statistical classification framework was built. V and J gene assignment, in a later analysis, came from comparing TCR nucleotide sequences with IMGT/GENE-DB human TR gene sequences. A later analysis assigned CDR3 sequences and most-parsimonious VDJ recombination scenarios with the TCRdist pipeline. In a later analysis, each TCR beta chain was defined by its CDR3 amino acid sequence together with its V-gene family, and reads lacking a unique V-gene family were excluded. As a way to deal with suspected cross-contamination and a sequencing artifact, a later analysis dropped 500 to 700 nucleotide sequences that were highly shared and had low generation probability. In a later analysis, a clonal expansion index for each public chain was calculated from normalized within-repertoire ranks of inferred template counts. Generation probabilities in a later analysis came from a VDJ recombination model fitted to out-of-frame rearrangements, and those results were checked against IGoR. A later analysis scored TCR-TCR, TCR-HLA and TCR-CMV co-occurrence with hypergeometric tests, applying a repertoire-size bias correction to TCR pairs. In a later analysis, false discovery rates were estimated by permuting HLA or CMV assignments 20 times. In a later analysis, co-occurring TCRs were grouped with DBSCAN, and TCRdist sequence similarity was added when clustering was performed within HLA-allele-positive subsets. Repertoires with fewer than 30,000 or more than 120,000 public chains, plus five repertoires with anomalous nucleotide sharing, were excluded from co-occurrence clustering. TCRdb stores this immuneACCESS table with in-frame sequences only. Part of the clones is absent; in the studies checked, under half of the shortfall reflects unresolved V genes, and no reason is known for the rest. That table gives V, J and clone size, and the DNA gave D and trimming. Here the sample has 95,000 to 100,000 clones; under 80% occur a single time. Clones ranked in the top ten supply 4.1% of the sample.

What the work shows at the level of the full study, not this receptor alone: In a later analysis, HLA-associated TCR beta chains were found to be more clonally expanded and to have lower generation probabilities than equally common non-associated chains. Because HLA typing was unavailable for some donors at each locus, only the typed subset was used in association tests. A few of the identified cytomegalovirus-associated TCR beta chains were confirmed in vitro to be specific for cytomegalovirus antigens. Only TCR beta chains were sequenced in this cohort, and the absence of alpha or paired-chain data limited detectable features. In a later analysis, most CMV-associated TCR beta chains were found to appear HLA-restricted, with HLA associations seemingly driven largely by CMV exposure. Seventeen rarely observed V segments, including chromosome 9 orphons, were excluded from the earlier analysis of almost 600 of the donors because counts were too low. The study gave a list of some 150 TCR beta chains associated with cytomegalovirus. In both the original and validation cohorts, the classifier was reported to diagnose cytomegalovirus status with high specificity and sensitivity. A further reported finding was that TCR beta sequences accurately predicted the HLA-A and HLA-B alleles for most subjects in the first cohort. Most TCR sequences were observed very rarely across donors, whereas some public TCRs were present in many individuals. CMV serostatus was the only immune exposure information available for the cohort. A later genetic analysis associated a missense DCLRE1C variant with V-gene and J-gene trimming of TCR beta chains, and an independent cohort replicated the association. Presence/absence analyses assumed roughly uniform sequencing depth across donors, an assumption that may not hold. In a later analysis, several top co-occurrence clusters were reported to appear linked to parvovirus B19, influenza, CMV and Epstein-Barr virus. Assigning TCR associations to individual alleles was difficult when HLA alleles, especially DR and DQ, strongly co-occurred. Correlated functional status among segregating V segments might be attributable to linkage disequilibrium, but an unknown experimental factor could not be ruled out. In an earlier analysis of a few hundred of the donors, most TCR beta V segments were observed in productive rearrangements about 87% or about 30% of the time, broadly matching IMGT annotations. According to a later analysis, TCR association rates differed among HLA loci, with DRB1 alleles showing the most associated TCRs and HLA-C alleles showing the fewest. It was suggested by the authors that the approach could potentially be generalized to other disease states and immunological phenotypes. Compared with the approximately 700-donor mean, donors in an Asian-associated ancestry cluster had fewer N-insertions in productive TCRs, according to a later genetic analysis. The 87-base-pair reads could not distinguish some IMGT-functional V segments, including TRBV6-2 and TRBV6-3, so those segments were excluded. A cluster of highly shared sequence variants was judged likely to be a technical artifact of the sequencing pipeline. A later analysis associated approximately 17,000 TCR beta sequences with specific HLA alleles at a false discovery rate of 0.05.

A remark on this clone: Its antigen remains unidentified. No much larger clone exists at a distance of one base, and base qualities are not known.

The cohort comprised fewer than 750 healthy bone marrow donors. At the time of sampling, all cohort members were nominally healthy, though unrecorded immune exposures were likely present. The donor was CMV seronegative and belonged to the group of over 350 seronegative cohort members. Every donor gave a peripheral blood sample, and the peripheral blood mononuclear cells from that sample were used for TCR beta sequencing. Genomic DNA was extracted from the blood cell samples with the Qiagen DNeasy Blood Extraction Kit. The clonotype was recovered from a man between 40 and 49 years old in good health and CMV-seronegative. The chain is made from TRBV19 and TRBJ1-3; the D segment could be TRBD1, given 5 matching bases. The source material was PBMCs. The CDR3 loop reads CASQATVSRNTIYF. In nucleotide form, the sequence is TGTGCCAGTCAAGCGACAGTTAGCCGAAACACCATATATTTT.